This TCR beta chain is drawn from a study of sequential checkpoint blockade in melanoma. Treatment specified: randomized to nivolumab then ipilimumab (arm A) or the reverse (arm B). Assay used: immunoSEQ multiplex PCR; TCRdb lists only in-frame clones, some missing. The top ten hold 22% of the sample, which has over 10,000 clones, 60% to 75% seen once. The length of the CDR3 is 15 residues. The V gene lost 3 bases and the J gene lost 0 bases, with 11 bases spanning the gap. CDR1 MNHEY and CDR2 SVGAGI come from the germline V gene. The chain carries TRBV6-5 and TRBJ1-2; TRBD1 might be the D (6 bases). The source is a human donor with melanoma. The material was CD8+ T cells sorted from blood (inferred from file names), obtained from a patient given nivolumab and ipilimumab in sequence. The CDR3 nucleotides are TGTGCCAGCAGTTATGACAGGCGTCCTAACTATGGCTACACCTTC. The encoded protein is CASSYDRRPNYGYTF.